Below, 6 T cell receptor beta chains from the same sample are listed, as sequenced in a study of beta chain features in type 1 diabetes. Expressed TCRB transcripts were sequenced because the isolated RNA had all been reverse transcribed beforehand. Clones were read by immunoSEQ multiplex PCR, and TCRdb kept only the in-frame ones, dropping some. The data hold hundreds of thousands of clones, with roughly 31% observed a single time. The sequenced sample consisted of naive CD4+ T cells from blood. The receptors originated from a young man in good health.

This clone was picked up a small number of times. The chain joins TRBV4-2 to TRBJ2-5; possibly TRBD1 for D (5 bases). Germline-derived CDR1 and CDR2 are LGHNA and YNFKEQ. CDR3 size: 14 residues. Trimming cost V 1 base and J 4 bases, with 10 bases left between them. The CDR3: CASSQASGAETQYF. As DNA, the CDR3 is TGTGCCAGCAGCCAAGCATCTGGGGCAGAGACCCAGTACTTC.

The J gene is TRBJ2-7, the V gene TRBV5-1, with D possibly being TRBD1 or TRBD2 (5 bases each). Germline loops: CDR1 SGHRS, CDR2 YFSETQ. V lost 1 base and J lost 6, with 11 bases in between. The CDR3 totals 13 residues. Written as DNA, the CDR3 is TGCGCCAGCAGCTTGCCGGGGACGGGCGAGCAGTACTTC. Its translation is CASSLPGTGEQYF.

J is TRBJ2-5 and V is TRBV6-6, with D maybe TRBD1 (5 bases). V was cut by 2 bases and J by 2 bases, with 6 bases left in between. The length of the CDR3 is 13 residues. Germline loops: CDR1 MNHNY, CDR2 SVGAGI (reference sequence). The CDR3 reads CASSYHRQETQYF. CDR3 bases: TGTGCCAGCAGTTACCACAGGCAAGAGACCCAGTACTTC.

This clone has just a few counts. This chain links TRBV29-1 with TRBJ2-1; no reliable D call. The CDR3 totals 10 residues. Germline V lookup: CDR1 SQVTM, CDR2 ANQGSEA. V was clipped by 4 bases and J by 10 bases, with 8 bases between them. Here the CDR3 DNA reads TGCAGCGTTGGGTCCCAGGAGCAGTTCTTC. It specifies CSVGSQEQFF.

This clone was counted a few times. The V and J genes are TRBV7-6 and TRBJ2-3, with TRBD2 matching over 12 bases. Trimming took 7 bases from V and 4 from J; bases not matched to a gene: 0. Germline CDR1 reads SGHVS; CDR2 reads FNYEAQ. The CDR3 spans 13 residues. The DNA of the CDR3 is TGTGCCAGCACTAGCGGGAGGGCAGATACGCAGTATTTT. Protein product: CASTSGRADTQYF.

In this sample, this clone turned up a few times. The chain combines TRBV30 with TRBJ2-1; D is possibly TRBD2 (6 bases). Deletions cut 7 bases from V and 3 bases from J, with 19 bases between. This CDR3 has 15 amino acids. Germline V gene sequence: CDR1 GTSNPN, CDR2 SVGIG (reference sequence). The DNA of the CDR3 is TGTGCCTCCTGGAGGGGCAAGGGTAACTACAATGAGCAGTTCTTC. Translating gives CASWRGKGNYNEQFF.